The table lists the clone carrying this TCR beta chain with a count of one. The target antigen is unknown. At one end the junction does not follow the germline gene, possibly because of a read error. Preparation of the TCRbeta library used unique molecular identifiers. Each CDR3 protein gets one entry after TCRdb re-called the PCR reads with MiXCR. The sample includes about 460,000 distinct CDR3 sequences, about 10% of them seen just once. This sample was taken from a study of T-cell reconstitution after alpha-beta-depleted transplantation in children. Study-wide findings and caveats: At one year after transplant, newly produced T cells mostly accounted for T-cell counts and diversity. About two months after transplant, alpha-beta T cells reportedly came from several hundred expanded graft clones.

This CDR3 contains 15 residues. The germline gives CDR1 LGHNA, CDR2 YSLEER. The sequence was collected from a child aged 2 to 10 with inherited bone marrow failure, due to receive a stem cell transplant. The source material was PBMCs, sampled before TCRalphabeta/CD19-depleted stem cell transplant. The chain combines TRBV4-3 with TRBJ2-1; a weak D match, TRBD2 (6 bases). CDR3 in DNA: TGCGCCAGCAGCCAAGGTGGCGGGGTCTACAATGAGCTGTTCTTC. Encoded protein: CASSQGGGVYNELFF.